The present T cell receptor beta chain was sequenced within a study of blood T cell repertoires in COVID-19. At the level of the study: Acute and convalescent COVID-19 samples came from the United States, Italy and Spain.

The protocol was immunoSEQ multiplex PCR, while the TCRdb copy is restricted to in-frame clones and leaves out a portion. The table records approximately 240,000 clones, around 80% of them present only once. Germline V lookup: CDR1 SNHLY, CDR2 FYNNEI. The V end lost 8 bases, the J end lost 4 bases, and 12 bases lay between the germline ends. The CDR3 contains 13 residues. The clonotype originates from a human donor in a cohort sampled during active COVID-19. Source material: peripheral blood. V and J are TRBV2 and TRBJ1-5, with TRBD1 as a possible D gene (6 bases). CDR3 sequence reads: CASQSGENQPQHF. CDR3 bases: TGTGCCAGCCAGTCAGGGGAAAATCAGCCCCAGCATTTT.